The 9 T cell receptor beta chains reported below all come from one sample, sequenced in a study of shared clonotypes between healthy human individuals. CD45RO-negative, CCR7-positively selected cells formed the naive CD8 fraction, excluding terminally differentiated effector memory CD45RA+ cells. Only in-frame clones appear in the TCRdb table, and some are missing; sequencing was by immunoSEQ multiplex PCR. This table has some 2 million clones, about 95% appearing once. Sequenced: naive CD8+ T cells sorted from blood. All receptors derive from a man younger than 30 in good health.

The chain recombines TRBV7-4 with TRBJ1-5; possibly TRBD1 for D (5 bases). Germline CDR1 is SGHVT and CDR2 is SQSDAQ. CDR3 size: 16 residues. The V gene lost 1 base and the J gene lost 0 bases, with 10 bases spanning the gap. CDR3 DNA sequence: TGTGCCAGCAGCTTAGAGGGGAAGGCTAGCAATCAGCCCCAGCATTTT. It encodes CASSLEGKASNQPQHF.

The rearrangement links TRBV4-3 to TRBJ2-7; possible D gene TRBD1, 6 bases. The CDR3 sequence is 16 residues long. CDR1 is LGHNA, CDR2 YSLEER, per germline. V was cut by 0 bases and J by 4 bases, with 16 bases left in between. CDR3 protein: CASSQDGGRGFYEQYF. For the CDR3, the DNA is TGCGCCAGCAGCCAAGATGGTGGCAGGGGATTTTACGAGCAGTACTTC.

The chain carries TRBV7-2 and TRBJ2-3; D is possibly TRBD2 (6 bases). V shed 3 bases and J shed 0 bases, with 16 bases lying between them. The CDR3 runs to 17 residues. In germline, CDR1 is SGHTA, CDR2 FQGNSA. DNA of the CDR3: TGTGCCAGCAGCTTCAAGCCTAGCGATTCTAGCACAGATACGCAGTATTTT. This gives the protein CASSFKPSDSSTDTQYF.

The J gene is TRBJ1-1, the V gene TRBV2, with 7 bases lining up with TRBD1. J was trimmed by 1 base and V by 5 bases; bases with no gene match: 7. Germline-derived CDR1 and CDR2 are SNHLY and FYNNEI. The CDR3 is 15 amino acids. DNA of the CDR3: TGTGCCAGCAGTCCCGCGGAGGGGGCGAACACTGAAGCTTTCTTT. Its protein product is CASSPAEGANTEAFF.

J is TRBJ1-4 and V is TRBV11-2; D ambiguous. V lost 3 bases to trimming and J lost 3 bases, with 8 bases between them. This CDR3 comprises 14 residues. Germline V CDR1 and CDR2: SGHAT, FQNNGV. The CDR3 loop is CASSFLSANEKLFF. The CDR3, as DNA: TGTGCCAGCAGCTTTCTATCAGCTAATGAAAAACTGTTTTTT. The full variable domain, in which reference TRBV11-2 and TRBJ1-4 provide the parts outside the CDR3, is EAGVAQSPRYKIIEKRQSVAFWCNPISGHATLYWYQQILGQGPKLLIQFQNNGVVDDSQLPKDRFSAERLKGVDSTLKIQPAKLEDSAVYLCASSFLSANEKLFFGSGTQLSVL.

The V gene is TRBV7-6, the J gene TRBJ2-2, with a possible D match to TRBD1 (6 bases). The CDR3 length is 15 residues. The V gene lost 1 base and the J gene lost 9 bases, with 15 bases spanning the gap. Looked up from germline, CDR1 is SGHVS and CDR2 is FNYEAQ. As DNA, the CDR3 is TGTGCCAGCAGCTTAGAGGGACACCCGAGCAGGGAGCTGTTTTTT. Its translation is CASSLEGHPSRELFF.

The chain uses TRBV5-6 and TRBJ2-7, with D possibly TRBD2 on 7 matching bases. Trimming pared 6 bases from V and 3 bases from J, leaving 19 bases between. The CDR3 covers 15 residues. Looked up from germline, CDR1 is SGHDT and CDR2 is YYEEEE. The CDR3 protein is CASTIMGGLLYEQYF. In nucleotides, the CDR3 is TGTGCCAGCACGATCATGGGGGGGCTGCTCTACGAGCAGTACTTC.

This chain uses TRBV15 with TRBJ1-4; no firm D call. The V end was cut by 7 bases, the J end by 7 bases, with 13 bases between. The CDR3 has 13 amino acids. Germline-derived CDR1 and CDR2 are LNHNV and YYDKDF (reference sequence). The CDR3 is CATKEEGGEKLFF. The CDR3 DNA reads TGTGCCACCAAGGAGGAGGGTGGTGAAAAACTGTTTTTT.

In its sample, this clone was seen a few times. The chain combines TRBV5-1 with TRBJ2-5; 9 nucleotides agree with TRBD2. The DNA matches TRBJ2-7 better at its end, which makes the J call doubtful. This CDR3 comprises 14 residues. The germline V gene has CDR1 SGHRS and CDR2 YFSETQ. CDR3 protein: CASSAGGATGEQYF. CDR3 in DNA: TGCGCCAGCAGCGCGGGGGGGGCTACTGGCGAGCAGTACTTC.